This TCR beta chain comes out of a study of cytomegalovirus exposure and HLA in healthy donors. Study conclusions and caveats: Sequencing likely generated an artifact that appeared as a cluster of highly shared sequence variants.

In germline, CDR1 is SEHNR, CDR2 FQNEAQ (reference sequence). The CDR3 contains 15 residues. V lost 4 bases and J 4 bases, leaving 14 bases between the germline ends. It was with 60 Vbeta and 13 Jbeta primers that the PCR ran. Profiling relied on immunoSEQ multiplex PCR, and the TCRdb table lists in-frame clones only, not all of them. This listing includes around 130,000 clones. A word on this clone: Its antigen remains unidentified.

The gene calls are TRBV7-9 and TRBJ2-1; maybe TRBD2 (5 bases). Sequenced material: PBMCs. The source of this sequence is a woman aged 55 to 70 in good health and CMV-seronegative. The CDR3, as DNA: TGTGCCAGCAGCTCCCCAGACGGAGGATACAATGAGCAGTTCTTC. As protein: CASSSPDGGYNEQFF.